This T cell receptor (beta chain) emerged from a study of a mutant IDH1 vaccine in newly diagnosed glioma. Findings and caveats of the study: Top peripheral T cell clonotype shifts appeared unrelated to pseudoprogression.

Notes on this clone: What it recognizes is unknown.

This CDR3 spans 13 amino acids. Germline V gives CDR1 SGHNT, CDR2 YENEEA. V lost 5 bases and J 1 base, leaving 8 bases between the germline ends. TCRdb's copy holds only in-frame clones and misses some; the assay was immunoSEQ multiplex PCR. Found here are tens of thousands of clones, about 82% of them singletons; the top ten hold roughly 3.1%. Time point given: week 35, safety follow-up. Each dose delivered 300 ug of mutant IDH1 20-mer peptide subcutaneously with imiquimod. Source: PBMCs, taken from a glioma patient whose treatment included an IDH1 peptide vaccine. The chain employs TRBV11-3 and TRBJ2-5; D is possibly TRBD1 or TRBD2 (5 bases each). The source is a man aged 35 to 55 with glioma. Some clones in this sample may be carry-over from other donors' samples. This CDR3 is CASSGDGQETQYF. CDR3 in DNA: TGTGCCAGCAGCGGGGACGGCCAAGAGACCCAGTACTTC.